This is a list of T cell receptor beta chains from one sample in a study of cytomegalovirus exposure and HLA in healthy donors. Profiled with immunoSEQ multiplex PCR; TCRdb holds only in-frame clones, not every one. The sample includes tens of thousands of clones, about 70% of them seen just once. Source material: PBMCs. All receptors come from a man under 40 in good health and CMV-seronegative. Each CDR3 is given with its conserved first and last residue. The D gene is left open where the match is weak. The size entry is marked missing in some rows and otherwise reads once, few, many or a size class.

D,J,size,V,CDR3,DNA
.,TRBJ2-7,once,TRBV11-2,CASSLTSQLPYEQYF,TGTGCCAGCAGCTTAACTAGCCAATTACCCTACGAGCAGTACTTC
.,TRBJ1-6,.,TRBV30,CAWSEIELGNLHF,TGTGCCTGGAGTGAGATTGAACTTGGTAACCTCCACTTT
.,TRBJ1-4,few,TRBV19,CASRFLGQGEKLFF,TGTGCCAGTAGATTCTTAGGGCAGGGGGAAAAACTGTTTTTT
.,TRBJ1-1,.,TRBV18,CASSPLQEGAFF,TGTGCCAGCTCACCACTACAGGAAGGGGCTTTCTTT
.,TRBJ1-1,.,TRBV25-1,CASSEYGWQGRTEAFF,TGTGCCAGCAGTGAATATGGGTGGCAGGGAAGAACTGAAGCTTTCTTT
.,TRBJ2-6,.,TRBV19,CASSISGPSGANVLTF,TGTGCCAGTAGTATATCAGGGCCCTCTGGGGCCAACGTCCTGACTTTC
TRBD1,TRBJ1-1,.,TRBV7-9,CASSPTGVGAEAFF,TGTGCCAGCAGCCCTACAGGGGTTGGCGCTGAAGCTTTCTTT
TRBD1,TRBJ1-1,.,TRBV30,CAWSLPTGGPWGTEAFF,TGTGCCTGGAGTCTTCCCACAGGGGGCCCATGGGGGACTGAAGCTTTCTTT
.,TRBJ2-5,.,TRBV27,CASSKGHTETQYF,TGTGCCAGCAGTAAGGGACACACAGAGACCCAGTACTTC
.,TRBJ1-6,.,TRBV6-5,CASTETGINSPLHF,TGTGCCAGCACCGAAACAGGGATCAATTCACCCCTCCACTTT
TRBD2,TRBJ2-5,few,TRBV10-3,CAISSGGEETQYF,TGTGCCATCAGTAGCGGGGGGGAAGAGACCCAGTACTTC
.,TRBJ2-5,.,TRBV6-6,CASSSGSQETQYF,TGTGCCAGCAGTTCCGGGAGTCAAGAGACCCAGTACTTC
.,TRBJ2-7,.,TRBV25-1,CASSPDLRGGGEQYF,TGTGCCAGCAGTCCGGATTTGCGGGGAGGAGGGGAGCAGTACTTC
.,TRBJ1-1,.,TRBV11-3,CASSSDKGNTEAFF,TGTGCCAGCAGCTCGGACAAGGGGAACACTGAAGCTTTCTTT
.,TRBJ2-7,.,TRBV2,CASTPAYEQYF,TGTGCCAGCACCCCCGCCTACGAGCAGTACTTC
TRBD1,TRBJ2-7,.,TRBV27,CASSGRDRGVYEQYF,TGTGCCAGCAGCGGAAGGGACAGGGGAGTTTACGAGCAGTACTTC
.,TRBJ1-2,.,TRBV5-4,CASSLNQGRYGYTF,TGTGCCAGCAGCTTGAACCAGGGCCGCTATGGCTACACCTTC
TRBD2,TRBJ2-3,.,TRBV4-3,CASSQEPSGGPTDTQYF,TGCGCCAGCAGCCAAGAACCTAGCGGGGGACCCACAGATACGCAGTATTTT
.,TRBJ2-7,few,TRBV2,CASSESASSYEQYF,TGTGCCAGCAGTGAGTCAGCTAGCTCCTACGAGCAGTACTTC
TRBD2,TRBJ2-5,few,TRBV11-2,CASSLGREGRETQYF,TGTGCCAGCAGCTTAGGGCGGGAGGGCCGAGAGACCCAGTACTTC
TRBD2,TRBJ2-7,.,TRBV7-2,CASSARLAGSYEQYF,TGTGCCAGCAGCGCGCGACTAGCGGGATCCTACGAGCAGTACTTC
.,TRBJ2-1,few,TRBV6-1,CAATSYYGEQFF,TGTGCCGCGACTAGTTATTACGGTGAGCAGTTCTTC
TRBD2,TRBJ2-7,.,TRBV19,CASRGLAASYEQYF,TGTGCCAGTAGAGGACTAGCGGCCTCCTACGAGCAGTACTTC